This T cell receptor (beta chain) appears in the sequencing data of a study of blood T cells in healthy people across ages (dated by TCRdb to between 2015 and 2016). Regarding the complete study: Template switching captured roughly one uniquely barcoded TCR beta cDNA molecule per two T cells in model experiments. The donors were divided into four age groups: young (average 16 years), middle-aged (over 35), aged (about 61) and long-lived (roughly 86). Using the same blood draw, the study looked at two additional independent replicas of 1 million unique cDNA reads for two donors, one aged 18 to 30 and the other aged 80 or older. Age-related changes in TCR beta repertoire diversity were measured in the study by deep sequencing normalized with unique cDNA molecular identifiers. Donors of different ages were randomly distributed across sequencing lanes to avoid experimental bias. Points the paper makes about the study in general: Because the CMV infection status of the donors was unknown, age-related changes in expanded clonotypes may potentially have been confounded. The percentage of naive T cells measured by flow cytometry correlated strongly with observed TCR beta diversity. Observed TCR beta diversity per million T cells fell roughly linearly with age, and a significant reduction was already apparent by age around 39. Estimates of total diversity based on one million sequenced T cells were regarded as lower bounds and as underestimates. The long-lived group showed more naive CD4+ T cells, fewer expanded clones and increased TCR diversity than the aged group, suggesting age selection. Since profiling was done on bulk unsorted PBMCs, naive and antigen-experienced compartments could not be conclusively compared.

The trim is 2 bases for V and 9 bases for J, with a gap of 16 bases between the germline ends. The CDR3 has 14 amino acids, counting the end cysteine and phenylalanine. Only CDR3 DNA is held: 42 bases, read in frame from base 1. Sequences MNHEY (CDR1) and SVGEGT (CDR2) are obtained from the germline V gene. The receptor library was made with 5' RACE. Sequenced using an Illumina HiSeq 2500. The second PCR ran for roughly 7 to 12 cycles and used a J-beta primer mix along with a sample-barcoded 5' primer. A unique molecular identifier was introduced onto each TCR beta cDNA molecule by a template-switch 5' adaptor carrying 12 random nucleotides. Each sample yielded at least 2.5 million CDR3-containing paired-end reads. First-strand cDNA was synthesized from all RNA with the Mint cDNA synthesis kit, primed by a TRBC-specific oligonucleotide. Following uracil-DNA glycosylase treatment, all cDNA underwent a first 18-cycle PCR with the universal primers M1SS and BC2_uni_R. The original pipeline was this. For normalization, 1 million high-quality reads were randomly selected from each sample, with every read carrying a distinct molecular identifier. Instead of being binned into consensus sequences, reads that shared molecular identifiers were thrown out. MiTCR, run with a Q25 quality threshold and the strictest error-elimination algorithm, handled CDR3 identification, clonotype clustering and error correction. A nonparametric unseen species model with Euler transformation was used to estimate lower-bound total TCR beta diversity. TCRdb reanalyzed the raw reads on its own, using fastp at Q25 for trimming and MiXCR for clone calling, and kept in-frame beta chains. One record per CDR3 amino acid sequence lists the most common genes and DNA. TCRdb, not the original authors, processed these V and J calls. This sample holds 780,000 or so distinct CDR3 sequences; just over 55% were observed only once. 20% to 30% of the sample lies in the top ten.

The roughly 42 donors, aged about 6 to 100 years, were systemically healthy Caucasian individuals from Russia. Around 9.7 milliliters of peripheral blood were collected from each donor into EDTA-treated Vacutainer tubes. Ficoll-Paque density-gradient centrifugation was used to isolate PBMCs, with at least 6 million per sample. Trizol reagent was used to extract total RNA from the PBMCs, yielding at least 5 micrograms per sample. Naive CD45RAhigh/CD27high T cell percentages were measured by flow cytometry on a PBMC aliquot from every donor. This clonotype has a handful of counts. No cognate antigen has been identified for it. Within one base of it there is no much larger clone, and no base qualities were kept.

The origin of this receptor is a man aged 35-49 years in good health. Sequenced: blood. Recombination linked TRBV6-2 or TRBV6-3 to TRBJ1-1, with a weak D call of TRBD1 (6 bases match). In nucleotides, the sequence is TGTGCCAGCAGTTACGCCCCGGACAGCCTCAAAGCTTTCTTT. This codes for CASSYAPDSLKAFF.